This T cell receptor beta chain was observed in a study of blood T cell repertoires in COVID-19. Trimming cost V 3 bases and J 5 bases; bases outside gene matches: 6. The CDR3 totals 15 residues. Germline V gene sequence: CDR1 KGHDR, CDR2 SFDVKD. Measured with immunoSEQ multiplex PCR; TCRdb has only the in-frame clones, and not every one. Of a few hundred thousand clones in the sample, 70% to 90% were seen once. This receptor was taken from a man between 25 and 39 years old who had recovered from COVID-19. The sequenced sample consisted of PBMCs or T cells enriched from blood (not recorded which). The V gene is TRBV24-1, the J gene TRBJ2-5; TRBD2 matches at 9 bases. The CDR3 here is CATSDTSGPGETQYF. DNA of the CDR3: TGTGCCACCAGTGATACTAGCGGGCCAGGGGAGACCCAGTACTTC.